Below, 15 T cell receptor beta chains from the same sample are listed, as sequenced in a study of blood T cell repertoires in COVID-19. Some clones are missing from TCRdb's copy, which holds only in-frame ones; the method was immunoSEQ multiplex PCR. Here the sample spans about 35,000 clones, around 85% being singletons. The source material was peripheral blood. Receptors originate from a man in his 60s with active or convalescent COVID-19.

This chain connects TRBV10-1 to TRBJ2-7; D remains ambiguous. The CDR3 is 15 residues long. CDR1 and CDR2 (germline): WNHNN, SYGVQD (reference sequence). V was trimmed by 7 bases and J by 1 base, leaving 17 bases between them. DNA for the CDR3: TGCGCCAGCACGAGTACTCCCGGGTGGTCCTACGAGCAGTACGTC. Translation gives CASTSTPGWSYEQYV.

This CDR3 reads CASSLATSMEQFF. CDR3 coding DNA: TGTGCCAGCAGCTTAGCCACCTCTATGGAGCAGTTCTTC. The gene calls are TRBV7-2 and TRBJ2-1; D call uncertain. This CDR3 contains 13 residues. CDR1 is SGHTA and CDR2 is FQGNSA in the germline V gene. Trimming took 0 bases from V and 10 from J, leaving 10 bases between them.

This clone has just one count. The genes are TRBV2 and TRBJ2-4; 7 positions agree with TRBD2. The CDR3 contains 11 residues. Trimming removed 8 bases from V and 6 bases from J; junction bases left unmatched: 1. Germline values: CDR1 SNHLY, CDR2 FYNNEI. The chain's CDR3 is CASGRGNIQYF. CDR3 sequence (DNA): TGTGCCAGCGGGAGGGGAAACATTCAGTACTTC.

This rearrangement joins TRBV9 to TRBJ2-5; 14 bases align to TRBD2. The germline CDR1 and CDR2 sequences are SGDLS and YYNGEE. The CDR3 contains 17 residues. V lost 3 bases to trimming and J lost 4 bases; unmatched junction nucleotides: 8. The CDR3 DNA follows: TGTGCCAGCAGCGAGACGTCGGGACTAGCGGGAGCAGAGACCCAGTACTTC. It is translated as CASSETSGLAGAETQYF.

This CDR3 is CASSFPMTGHDSPLHF. In nucleotides, the CDR3 is TGTGCCAGCAGTTTCCCGATGACAGGGCACGATTCACCCCTCCACTTT. The chain employs TRBV28 and TRBJ1-6; 7 bases agree with TRBD1. Germline assignment: CDR1 MDHEN and CDR2 SYDVKM. This CDR3 is 16 amino acids long. J lost 8 bases, V lost 3 bases, and 10 bases had no gene match.

This chain joins TRBV4-1 and TRBJ2-4, with D possibly being TRBD1 (6 bases). Germline V lookup: CDR1 MGHRA, CDR2 YSYEKL. The V end was cut by 0 bases, the J end by 13 bases, with 13 bases between. This CDR3 is 13 amino acids long. CDR3 sequence: CASSQDTGQRQYF. CDR3 coding DNA: TGCGCCAGCAGCCAAGATACGGGACAAAGGCAGTACTTC.

The rearrangement uses TRBV2 and TRBJ1-1; a possible D gene is TRBD1 (5 bases). Germline V gene sequence: CDR1 SNHLY, CDR2 FYNNEI. The CDR3 length is 16 residues. Deletions cut 1 base from V and 0 bases from J, with 12 bases between. The DNA for the CDR3 is TGTGCCAGCAGTGAAGGTCAGGGAGGAATGAACACTGAAGCTTTCTTT. Translated, it gives CASSEGQGGMNTEAFF.

V usage is TRBV28 and J usage is TRBJ1-1; D remains unclear. The V end lost 3 bases, the J end lost 1 base, and 9 bases lay between the germline ends. The CDR3 has 14 amino acids. Germline V gene data show CDR1 as MDHEN and CDR2 as SYDVKM. In nucleotides, the CDR3 is TGTGCCAGCAGTTTGATACACCAGAACACTGAAGCTTTCTTT. This sequence encodes CASSLIHQNTEAFF.

This clone has just a few counts. This chain connects TRBV5-5 to TRBJ2-7; 7 nucleotides match TRBD2. Germline lookup yields CDR1 SGHKS and CDR2 YYEKEE (reference sequence). V gave up 2 bases and J gave up 4 bases; unmatched junction bases: 3. This CDR3 has 13 amino acids. The CDR3 spells CASSFGRRYEQYV. DNA for the CDR3: TGTGCCAGCAGCTTCGGGAGGCGGTACGAGCAGTACGTC.

The rearrangement links TRBV9 to TRBJ2-2; D may be TRBD2 (5 bases). Germline V gene sequence: CDR1 SGDLS, CDR2 YYNGEE. The CDR3 extends over 16 amino acids. Trimming stripped 4 bases from V and 1 base from J, with 14 bases between. The CDR3 nucleotides are TGTGCCAGCAGCTGGTCTAGCTTAATGAACACCGGGGAGCTGTTTTTT. This sequence encodes CASSWSSLMNTGELFF.

In this sample, this clone turned up once. V is TRBV19 and J is TRBJ2-2; perhaps TRBD2 as D (5 bases). CDR3 size: 15 residues. CDR1 LNHDA and CDR2 SQIVND come from the germline V gene (reference sequence). Trimming pared 3 bases from V and 6 bases from J, leaving 14 bases between. The CDR3 loop reads CASSIKQRAAGELFF. The DNA of the CDR3 is TGTGCCAGTAGTATTAAGCAGAGGGCAGCCGGGGAGCTGTTTTTT.

The chain couples TRBV5-6 to TRBJ1-3; D ambiguous. The CDR3 has 13 residues. Trimming took off 4 bases at V and 4 bases at J, with 9 bases between the two ends. Germline V lookup: CDR1 SGHDT, CDR2 YYEEEE. DNA of the CDR3: TGTGCCAGCAGCCTAAACGTCGGAAACACCATATATTTT. Translated: CASSLNVGNTIYF.

The genes are TRBV4-1 and TRBJ2-3; TRBD2 is a possible D gene (5 bases). The germline V gene encodes CDR1 MGHRA and CDR2 YSYEKL. V was cut by 0 bases and J by 7 bases, with 14 bases left in between. The CDR3 totals 15 residues. Here the CDR3 reads CASSQEIRGTNTQYF. DNA of the CDR3: TGCGCCAGCAGCCAAGAAATTCGGGGAACGAATACGCAGTATTTT.

This chain links TRBV28 with TRBJ1-1; no clear D. Trimming pared 6 bases from V and 0 bases from J, leaving 17 bases between. The germline V gene encodes CDR1 MDHEN and CDR2 SYDVKM. The CDR3 consists of 16 residues. The CDR3: CASRKHGGIVNTEAFF. As DNA, the CDR3 is TGTGCCAGCAGGAAACATGGAGGGATAGTGAACACTGAAGCTTTCTTT.

V and J are TRBV10-2 and TRBJ1-2, with 8 bases that match TRBD1. The CDR3 runs to 15 residues. V gave up 0 bases and J gave up 4 bases; unmatched junction bases: 4. Germline assignment: CDR1 WSHSY and CDR2 SAAADI. In nucleotides, the CDR3 is TGCGCCAGCAGTGAGTCGGTGGACAGGGCCTATGGCTACACCTTC. This encodes CASSESVDRAYGYTF.